This passage covers 26 T cell receptor beta chains from one sample sequenced in a study of blood T cell repertoires in COVID-19. Repertoires were generated with immunoSEQ multiplex PCR, while TCRdb's copy carries only in-frame clones and drops some. Here the sample spans 190,000 or so clones, approximately 86% being singletons. The sample comprised peripheral blood. The source of these receptors is a woman under 40 with active or convalescent COVID-19.

V is TRBV7-9 and J is TRBJ2-1; D may be TRBD2 (7 bases). Germline assignment: CDR1 SEHNR and CDR2 FQNEAQ (reference sequence). Trimming removed 4 bases at V and 8 bases at J, with 21 bases between. This CDR3 region has 16 residues. Here the CDR3 reads CASSSPGGGGAHEQFF. The CDR3 DNA reads as TGTGCCAGCAGCTCCCCCGGGGGAGGGGGAGCCCATGAGCAGTTCTTC.

The chain recombines TRBV19 with TRBJ2-7, with 8 bases matching TRBD1. The germline V gene encodes CDR1 LNHDA and CDR2 SQIVND (reference sequence). The CDR3 has 14 amino acids. V shed 6 bases and J 6 bases; nucleotides not matched to a gene: 10. This chain's CDR3 is CASSRQGRLLEQYF. The CDR3 DNA follows: TGTGCCAGTAGCAGACAGGGGCGCCTCCTCGAGCAGTACTTC.

The J gene is TRBJ1-4, the V gene TRBV3-1 (or the pseudogene TRBV3-2), with 10 bases aligning to TRBD1. Unmatched junction bases numbered 2, after V lost 3 bases and J lost 7 bases. The CDR3 is 14 amino acids. Germline CDR1 is LGHDT and CDR2 is YNNKEL (reference sequence). This CDR3 reads CASSHRDRGEKLFF. CDR3 DNA: TGTGCCAGCAGCCACCGGGACAGGGGTGAAAAACTGTTTTTT.

This chain links TRBV5-1 with TRBJ1-2; D might be TRBD1 (5 bases). The CDR3 spans 14 residues. Trimming pared 5 bases from V and 3 bases from J, leaving 14 bases between. Per germline, CDR1 SGHRS and CDR2 YFSETQ. The DNA of the CDR3 is TGCGCCAGCAGTACAGGAGAACCTTACTATGGCTACACCTTC. Protein: CASSTGEPYYGYTF.

The rearrangement links TRBV6-6 to TRBJ2-5; 7 bases align to TRBD2. The V gene's germline CDR1 is MNHNY and CDR2 SVGAGI (reference sequence). The CDR3 extends over 15 amino acids. V dropped 0 bases and J dropped 5; count of bases not matched to a gene: 6. The CDR3 reads CASSYSGREVETQYF. The CDR3 coding sequence is TGTGCCAGCAGTTACTCGGGGAGGGAGGTTGAGACCCAGTACTTC.

The chain couples TRBV7-2 to TRBJ2-7, with 9 bases identical to TRBD1. CDR3 size: 14 residues. From germline, CDR1 is SGHTA and CDR2 FQGNSA. Germline trimming cut 5 bases from V and 6 bases from J; bases unmatched to any gene: 8. The CDR3 loop reads CASSLGQGSAEQYF. DNA for the CDR3: TGTGCCAGCAGCCTGGGACAGGGCAGTGCCGAGCAGTACTTC.

This sequence joins TRBV11-3 and TRBJ2-1; possibly TRBD2 for D (6 bases). The CDR3 has 14 amino acids. Trimming removed 1 base at V and 8 bases at J, with 12 bases between. Germline V lookup: CDR1 SGHNT, CDR2 YENEEA. CDR3 sequence reads: CASSLGSGGDEQFF. In nucleotides, the CDR3 is TGTGCCAGCAGCTTAGGTAGCGGAGGGGATGAGCAGTTCTTC.

The chain has TRBV6-5 and TRBJ1-1; TRBD1 is a possible D gene (6 bases). The V gene lost 2 bases and the J gene lost 0 bases, with 10 bases spanning the gap. Germline assignment: CDR1 MNHEY and CDR2 SVGAGI. This CDR3 spans 15 amino acids. The CDR3 nucleotides are TGTGCCAGCAGTTACATGGGGGCGATGAACACTGAAGCTTTCTTT. Translating it yields CASSYMGAMNTEAFF.

The chain recombines TRBV7-2 with TRBJ2-3; 9 bases fit TRBD2. The V segment lost 5 bases and the J segment 12 bases; nucleotides outside the gene matches: 21. The CDR3 extends over 17 amino acids. Germline-derived CDR1 and CDR2 are SGHTA and FQGNSA. The CDR3 spells CASSGSGVAGVRVLQYF. The CDR3 region has the DNA TGTGCCAGCAGCGGGTCCGGGGTAGCGGGAGTGAGGGTCCTCCAGTATTTT.

This rearrangement joins TRBV19 to TRBJ2-3; a weak D match, TRBD2 (6 bases). V dropped 1 base and J dropped 4 bases, with 12 bases sitting between them. CDR1 and CDR2 from the germline V gene are LNHDA and SQIVND (reference sequence). The CDR3 is made up of 15 amino acids. The CDR3 bases are TGTGCCAGTAGTATAGCGACCTGGAGGGCAGATACGCAGTATTTT. It specifies CASSIATWRADTQYF.

The genes are TRBV5-5 and TRBJ2-3; 7 bases are a match to TRBD2. CDR3 length: 16 amino acids. In germline, CDR1 is SGHKS, CDR2 YYEKEE (reference sequence). The trim removed 0 bases at V and 5 bases at J, leaving 9 bases unmatched. The CDR3 region has the DNA TGTGCCAGCAGCTTGGCCCCCAGCGGGAAGAAAGATACGCAGTATTTT. It yields the protein CASSLAPSGKKDTQYF.

The chain joins TRBV11-2 to TRBJ2-7; tentatively, D is TRBD2 (6 bases). This CDR3 spans 15 amino acids. In germline, CDR1 is SGHAT, CDR2 FQNNGV. Trimming took 4 bases from V and 6 from J, leaving 19 bases between them. The CDR3 protein is CASSSIRGSAGEQYF. In DNA form, the CDR3 reads TGTGCCAGCAGCTCAATCCGGGGATCAGCGGGCGAGCAGTACTTC.

J is TRBJ2-2 and V is TRBV11-3; 8 nucleotides line up with TRBD2. The germline V gene has CDR1 SGHNT and CDR2 YENEEA. There are 17 residues in the CDR3. Germline trimming cut 5 bases from V and 1 base from J; bases unmatched to any gene: 9. CDR3 nucleotides: TGTGCCAGCAGCGGAGGAATCGGGACTAGGAACACCGGGGAGCTGTTTTTT. Translation: CASSGGIGTRNTGELFF.

The chain recombines TRBV9 with TRBJ1-1; D is possibly TRBD1 (6 bases). This CDR3 region has 14 residues. Germline assignment: CDR1 SGDLS and CDR2 YYNGEE. Trimming removed 4 bases from V and 1 base from J, with 11 bases in between. This CDR3 reads CASSPLGANTEAFF. In DNA form, the CDR3 reads TGTGCCAGCAGCCCCCTGGGGGCGAACACTGAAGCTTTCTTT.

The V and J genes are TRBV3-1 (or the pseudogene TRBV3-2) and TRBJ1-4; 8 nucleotides agree with TRBD1. The CDR3 covers 16 residues. CDR1 and CDR2 (germline): LGHDT, YNNKEL (reference sequence). V gave up 0 bases and J gave up 8 bases; unmatched junction bases: 8. The CDR3 nucleotides are TGTGCCAGCAGCCAAGATCGCGACAGGGGTTCCGAAAAACTGTTTTTT. It is translated as CASSQDRDRGSEKLFF.

The chain uses TRBV2 and TRBJ1-5, with 7 bases matching TRBD1. After removal of 6 bases from V and 4 bases from J, the junction contained 6 bases not matched to a gene. The CDR3 loop spans 14 amino acids. Germline CDR1 is SNHLY and CDR2 is FYNNEI. The CDR3 sequence is CASSPGQWNQPQHF. CDR3 coding DNA: TGTGCCAGCAGCCCGGGACAGTGGAATCAGCCCCAGCATTTT.

The J gene is TRBJ1-1, the V gene TRBV6-6; maybe TRBD1 (5 bases). Germline V gene sequence: CDR1 MNHNY, CDR2 SVGAGI (reference sequence). The CDR3 loop spans 12 amino acids. V was clipped by 5 bases and J by 5 bases, with 9 bases between them. The CDR3 sequence is CASSGAVTEAFF. The DNA of the CDR3 is TGTGCCAGCAGTGGGGCGGTAACTGAAGCTTTCTTT.

The rearrangement joins TRBV5-1 to TRBJ2-3; 7 bases fit TRBD2. Per germline, CDR1 SGHRS and CDR2 YFSETQ. This CDR3 contains 14 residues. V dropped 0 bases and J dropped 6; count of bases not matched to a gene: 4. The chain's CDR3 is CASSLELAWDTQYF. The CDR3 nucleotides are TGCGCCAGCAGCTTGGAACTAGCGTGGGATACGCAGTATTTT. Using reference TRBV5-1 and TRBJ2-3 for the parts outside the CDR3, the full variable domain is KAGVTQTPRYLIKTRGQQVTLSCSPISGHRSVSWYQQTPGQGLQFLFEYFSETQRNKGNFPGRFSGRQFSNSRSEMNVSTLELGDSALYLCASSLELAWDTQYFGPGTRLTVL.

The chain combines TRBV19 with TRBJ2-2; 12 positions match TRBD2. Trimming cost V 1 base and J 6 bases; bases outside gene matches: 3. The germline V gene has CDR1 LNHDA and CDR2 SQIVND (reference sequence). CDR3 length equals 16 residues. CDR3 loop: CASSIGLAGAPGELFF. DNA of the CDR3: TGTGCCAGTAGTATAGGACTAGCGGGAGCACCCGGGGAGCTGTTTTTT.

This clone occurred a few times. The chain links TRBV12-3 or TRBV12-4 to TRBJ1-5; D remains unclear. V gave up 6 bases and J gave up 9 bases, with 15 bases separating them. The CDR3 runs to 13 residues. CDR3 nucleotides: TGTGCCAGCAGCCCTCAGGCTTCCCGGCCCCAGCATTTT. Protein product: CASSPQASRPQHF.

The chain recombines TRBV3-1 (or the pseudogene TRBV3-2) with TRBJ2-7; 9 bases are shared with TRBD1. J gave up 6 bases and V 2 bases, and 5 bases lay outside the gene matches. The CDR3 has 14 residues. CDR1 LGHDT and CDR2 YNNKEL come from the germline V gene (reference sequence). The CDR3 here is CASSQRDRAGEQYF. As DNA, the CDR3 is TGTGCCAGCAGCCAAAGGGACAGGGCAGGCGAGCAGTACTTC.

This chain uses TRBV9 with TRBJ1-3, with D possibly being TRBD1 (6 bases). V dropped 4 bases and J dropped 0 bases, with 17 bases sitting between them. The germline V gene has CDR1 SGDLS and CDR2 YYNGEE. This CDR3 comprises 17 residues. In nucleotides, the CDR3 is TGTGCCAGCAGCCCAACATCGGACAGTCTCTCTGGAAACACCATATATTTT. This gives the protein CASSPTSDSLSGNTIYF.

The genes are TRBV19 and TRBJ2-1; 7 nucleotides align to TRBD1. J lost 11 bases, V lost 4 bases, and 14 bases had no gene match. This CDR3 region has 15 residues. Germline values: CDR1 LNHDA, CDR2 SQIVND (reference sequence). This CDR3 is CASSTGQVGEIKQFF. In DNA form, the CDR3 reads TGTGCCAGTAGTACAGGACAGGTGGGGGAAATCAAGCAGTTCTTC.

The rearrangement uses TRBV5-1 and TRBJ2-1; TRBD2 matches 9 bases. The CDR3 spans 15 residues. The V gene end was trimmed by 6 bases and the J gene end by 4 bases; junction bases not matched to a gene: 8. Germline assignment: CDR1 SGHRS and CDR2 YFSETQ. The CDR3 reads CASIPAGGTYNEQFF. As DNA, the CDR3 is TGCGCCAGCATCCCAGCGGGGGGCACGTACAATGAGCAGTTCTTC.

CDR3 in amino acids: CASSFAPDSYGYTF. In DNA form, the CDR3 reads TGTGCCAGCAGCTTCGCCCCGGACAGCTATGGCTACACCTTC. The chain is built from TRBV5-5 and TRBJ1-2, with a tentative D call TRBD1 (6 bases). The CDR3 totals 14 residues. Per the germline V gene, CDR1 is SGHKS and CDR2 is YYEKEE (reference sequence). V was cut by 2 bases and J by 4 bases, with 12 bases left in between. Full variable domain (remainder filled in from reference TRBV5-5 and TRBJ1-2): DAGVTQSPTHLIKTRGQQVTLRCSPISGHKSVSWYQQVLGQGPQFIFQYYEKEERGRGNFPDRFSARQFPNYSSELNVNALLLGDSALYLCASSFAPDSYGYTFGSGTRLTVV.

The rearrangement uses TRBV11-2 and TRBJ1-1, with 7 bases that match TRBD1. Unmatched junction bases numbered 11, after V lost 6 bases and J lost 1 base. This CDR3 has 16 amino acids. Per the germline V gene, CDR1 is SGHAT and CDR2 is FQNNGV. CDR3 DNA sequence: TGTGCCAGCAGGATTGACGGGACAGCGTCGAACACTGAAGCTTTCTTT. It yields the protein CASRIDGTASNTEAFF.